These 24 T cell receptor beta chains originate from one sample sequenced in a study of a mutant IDH1 vaccine in newly diagnosed glioma. Time point given: week 11, during vaccination. A 20-mer mutant IDH1 peptide at 300 ug was injected subcutaneously with topical imiquimod. These receptors' antigens are unknown. Here immunoSEQ multiplex PCR was the method, and the copy in TCRdb shows in-frame clones only, minus some. The sample has about 64,000 clones, roughly 80% seen once; the top ten hold approximately 8.3%. Sequencing was performed on PBMCs, taken from a glioma patient whose treatment included an IDH1 peptide vaccine. These receptors were collected from a woman between 50 and 59 years old with glioma.

The chain is built from TRBV5-6 and TRBJ2-5; 7 nucleotides line up with TRBD1. Germline-derived CDR1 and CDR2 are SGHDT and YYEEEE. The V gene end was trimmed by 7 bases and the J gene end by 5 bases; junction bases not matched to a gene: 8. There are 13 residues in the CDR3. This CDR3 reads CASWRTGSETQYF. The CDR3 region has the DNA TGTGCCAGCTGGCGGACAGGCTCGGAGACCCAGTACTTC. Combining the CDR3 with reference TRBV5-6 and TRBJ2-5 gives the whole variable domain DAGVTQSPTHLIKTRGQQVTLRCSPKSGHDTVSWYQQALGQGPQFIFQYYEEEERQRGNFPDRFSGHQFPNYSSELNVNALLLGDSALYLCASWRTGSETQYFGPGTRLLVL.

This clone was seen once. V and J are TRBV5-6 and TRBJ2-7, with TRBD2 matching 9 bases. The germline V gene has CDR1 SGHDT and CDR2 YYEEEE. The V and J ends lost 5 bases and 6 bases, in that order; junction bases with no gene match: 9. The CDR3 extends over 14 amino acids. CDR3 sequence (DNA): TGTGCCAGCAGAATGAGAGCGGGGGGCCCCGAGCAGTACTTC. Amino acids: CASRMRAGGPEQYF.

The chain is built from TRBV6-1 and TRBJ1-1; D unclear. The CDR3 sequence is 11 residues long. With 8 bases removed from V and 2 bases from J, the gap between germline ends came to 6 bases. The germline V gene encodes CDR1 MNHNS and CDR2 SASEGT. This chain's CDR3 is CASGENTEAFF. As DNA, the CDR3 is TGTGCCAGCGGAGAAAACACTGAAGCTTTCTTT.

The chain carries TRBV14 and TRBJ1-2; unclear D gene. The CDR3 is 13 residues long. CDR1 is SGHDN and CDR2 is FVKESK in the germline V gene. Deletions cut 0 bases from V and 5 bases from J, with 7 bases between. CDR3 amino acids: CASSQDQTYGYTF. The CDR3 DNA sequence: TGTGCCAGCAGCCAAGACCAGACGTATGGCTACACCTTC.

CDR3 amino acids: CASSSRGGGNGYTF. In DNA, the CDR3 is TGTGCCAGCAGCTCGAGGGGAGGGGGCAATGGCTACACCTTC. The J gene is TRBJ1-2, the V gene TRBV9; 7 bases are shared with TRBD1. The CDR3 sequence is 14 residues long. The V gene end was trimmed by 4 bases and the J gene end by 6 bases; junction bases not matched to a gene: 9. Germline V gene lookup returns CDR1 SGDLS and CDR2 YYNGEE.

The rearrangement uses TRBV4-1 and TRBJ2-2; 7 positions agree with TRBD2. After removal of 0 bases from V and 0 bases from J, the junction contained 1 base not matched to a gene. The germline CDR1 and CDR2 sequences are MGHRA and YSYEKL. CDR3 length equals 16 residues. DNA of the CDR3: TGCGCCAGCAGCCAAGAAAGCGGGGCGAACACCGGGGAGCTGTTTTTT. As protein: CASSQESGANTGELFF.

There are a few counts of this clone. The V gene is TRBV9, the J gene TRBJ1-1; D is possibly TRBD1 (6 bases). This CDR3 region has 13 residues. Trimming left V 6 bases short and J 1 base short, with 10 bases between. Germline V gene lookup returns CDR1 SGDLS and CDR2 YYNGEE. The CDR3 DNA is TGTGCCAGCAACAACAGGGAGAACACTGAAGCTTTCTTT. Protein: CASNNRENTEAFF.

The chain has TRBV5-4 and TRBJ1-3; the match to TRBD1 covers 7 bases. V lost 4 bases to trimming and J lost 1 base; unmatched junction nucleotides: 5. This CDR3 has 15 residues. CDR1 and CDR2 from the germline V gene are SGHNT and YYREEE (reference sequence). For the CDR3, the DNA is TGTGCCAGCAGCGCGATACAGGGGTCTGGAAACACCATATATTTT. Translating it yields CASSAIQGSGNTIYF.

V gene TRBV6-5 combines with J gene TRBJ2-7; possibly TRBD1 or TRBD2 for D (5 bases each). The germline V and J ends were trimmed by 6 bases and 1 base, with 10 bases remaining between them. CDR3 size: 13 residues. The germline V gene encodes CDR1 MNHEY and CDR2 SVGAGI. The CDR3 DNA follows: TGTGCCAGCAGGGCAGGGAGTTCCTACGAGCAGTACTTC. Protein sequence: CASRAGSSYEQYF.

The chain employs TRBV25-1 and TRBJ2-3; a possible D gene is TRBD2 (6 bases). The V gene lost 3 bases and the J gene lost 1 base, with 17 bases spanning the gap. The CDR3 runs to 17 residues. Germline CDR1 and CDR2: MGHDK and SYGVNS. CDR3 sequence reads: CASSDGVGGAGTDTQYF. CDR3 DNA: TGTGCCAGCAGTGATGGGGTGGGGGGTGCCGGCACAGATACGCAGTATTTT.

V gene TRBV4-1 combines with J gene TRBJ2-7, with D unresolved. V was trimmed by 1 base and J by 3 bases, leaving 16 bases between them. Germline V gene sequence: CDR1 MGHRA, CDR2 YSYEKL. The CDR3 sequence is 16 residues long. CDR3 in amino acids: CASSQGGAAPHYEQYF. The CDR3 nucleotides read TGCGCCAGCAGCCAAGGCGGAGCCGCCCCTCACTACGAGCAGTACTTC.

CDR3 bases: TGTGCCAGCAGCTTGGACAGAGTAAACACTGAAGCTTTCTTT. Its translation is CASSLDRVNTEAFF. This chain connects TRBV5-6 to TRBJ1-1, with D unresolved. CDR3 length equals 14 residues. CDR1 is SGHDT, CDR2 YYEEEE, per germline. Between the trimmed V and J ends, which lost 0 bases and 2 bases, there was a span of 8 bases. The full variable domain, in which reference TRBV5-6 and TRBJ1-1 provide the parts outside the CDR3, is DAGVTQSPTHLIKTRGQQVTLRCSPKSGHDTVSWYQQALGQGPQFIFQYYEEEERQRGNFPDRFSGHQFPNYSSELNVNALLLGDSALYLCASSLDRVNTEAFFGQGTRLTVV.

This clone was found a few times. This chain links TRBV5-4 with TRBJ1-6; D perhaps matches TRBD1 (5 bases). Germline-derived CDR1 and CDR2 are SGHNT and YYREEE (reference sequence). The CDR3 contains 15 residues. V was shortened by 2 bases and J by 7 bases, with 13 bases between the two germline ends. The CDR3 nucleotides read TGTGCCAGCAGCTTCGGGGGTGGTCCAAATTCACCCCTCCACTTT. It encodes CASSFGGGPNSPLHF.

The chain couples TRBV11-2 to TRBJ1-1, with 7 bases aligning to TRBD1. The ends lost 1 base at V and 11 bases at J; junction bases unmatched: 4. Germline lookup yields CDR1 SGHAT and CDR2 FQNNGV. There are 12 residues in the CDR3. In nucleotides, the CDR3 is TGTGCCAGCAGCTTAGTCACAGGGGAGGCTTTCTTT. It yields the protein CASSLVTGEAFF.

The chain recombines TRBV6-1 with TRBJ1-2, with 7 nucleotides matching TRBD1. Germline V gene data show CDR1 as MNHNS and CDR2 as SASEGT. The length of the CDR3 is 15 residues. With V trimmed by 1 base and J by 7 bases, 9 bases remained unmatched. The CDR3 here is CASSEGQGGIGGYTF. The DNA for the CDR3 is TGTGCCAGCAGTGAAGGACAGGGAGGAATCGGTGGCTACACCTTC.

This rearrangement joins TRBV7-3 to TRBJ1-3, with a weak D call TRBD1 (6 bases). The V gene's germline CDR1 is SGHTA and CDR2 FQGTGA. The length of the CDR3 is 15 residues. V lost 5 bases to trimming and J lost 4 bases, with 15 bases between them. As DNA, the CDR3 is TGTGCCAGCAGCGCCTTTGTGGGGGCGGGAAACACCATATATTTT. Its translation: CASSAFVGAGNTIYF.

The V gene is TRBV6-6, the J gene TRBJ1-5; D unclear. Trimming cost V 2 bases and J 6 bases, with 8 bases left between them. The CDR3 spans 13 residues. Germline values: CDR1 MNHNY, CDR2 SVGAGI (reference sequence). CDR3 nucleotide sequence: TGTGCCAGCAGTTACGGGCAGCCTCAGCCCCAGCATTTT. It translates to CASSYGQPQPQHF.

This chain uses TRBV15 with TRBJ1-3, with D unresolved. Trimming shortened V by 0 bases and J by 8 bases, and 5 bases separated the two germline ends. Per germline, CDR1 LNHNV and CDR2 YYDKDF (reference sequence). This CDR3 contains 12 residues. This CDR3 reads CATSRDRYTIYF. Here the CDR3 DNA reads TGTGCCACCAGCAGAGATCGGTACACCATATATTTT.

About this clone itself: A read error may produce the germline difference seen at one junction end. The chain links TRBV7-7 to TRBJ2-3; D unresolved. This CDR3 comprises 13 residues. Germline-derived CDR1 and CDR2 are SSHAT and FNYEAQ (reference sequence). CDR3 coding DNA: TGTGCTAGCAGCTTAGCCCCCACAGATACGCAGTATTTT. This encodes CASSLAPTDTQYF.

This clone showed up just a few times. The gene calls are TRBV5-1 and TRBJ1-4, with 7 bases matching TRBD1. The CDR3 spans 15 residues. Losses at the gene ends were 4 bases for V and 6 bases for J; bases not matched to a gene: 9. Per germline, CDR1 SGHRS and CDR2 YFSETQ. CDR3 bases: TGCGCCAGCAGCCCCACAGGGGTTGGCGATGAAAAACTGTTTTTT. Its translation: CASSPTGVGDEKLFF. The full variable domain, in which reference TRBV5-1 and TRBJ1-4 provide the parts outside the CDR3, is KAGVTQTPRYLIKTRGQQVTLSCSPISGHRSVSWYQQTPGQGLQFLFEYFSETQRNKGNFPGRFSGRQFSNSRSEMNVSTLELGDSALYLCASSPTGVGDEKLFFGSGTQLSVL.

The V call is TRBV2, the J call TRBJ1-1, with 7 nucleotides matching TRBD1. Germline CDR1 SNHLY, CDR2 FYNNEI. V lost 7 bases and J lost 2; bases outside the gene matches: 4. The CDR3 covers 13 residues. The CDR3, as DNA: TGTGCCAGCAATAGGGACAGCAACACTGAAGCTTTCTTT. Protein product: CASNRDSNTEAFF.

This clone has only one observation. This rearrangement joins TRBV9 to TRBJ2-2, with 7 bases that match TRBD1. J gave up 6 bases and V 0 bases, and 8 bases lay outside the gene matches. CDR3 length: 16 amino acids. Germline values: CDR1 SGDLS, CDR2 YYNGEE. Here the CDR3 reads CASSVGGQTIPGELFF. The CDR3 nucleotides are TGTGCCAGCAGCGTAGGGGGACAGACGATCCCCGGGGAGCTGTTTTTT. Supplemented by reference TRBV9 and TRBJ2-2, the full variable domain reads DSGVTQTPKHLITATGQRVTLRCSPRSGDLSVYWYQQSLDQGLQFLIQYYNGEERAKGNILERFSAQQFPDLHSELNLSSLELGDSALYFCASSVGGQTIPGELFFGEGSRLTVL.

Written as DNA, the CDR3 is TGTGCCAGCACCACCGGTGGCTCCTACGAGCAGTACTTC. Amino acid sequence: CASTTGGSYEQYF. The chain couples TRBV27 to TRBJ2-7; D unresolved. In germline, CDR1 is MNHEY, CDR2 SMNVEV (reference sequence). This CDR3 spans 13 amino acids. V was trimmed by 7 bases and J by 0 bases, leaving 10 bases between them.

CDR3 region: CASSLLAGGPVEQFF. CDR3 bases: TGCGCCAGCAGCTTACTAGCGGGGGGCCCTGTCGAGCAGTTCTTC. This rearrangement joins TRBV5-1 to TRBJ2-1; 12 nucleotides agree with TRBD2. This CDR3 is 15 amino acids long. Germline V CDR1 and CDR2: SGHRS, YFSETQ. J was trimmed by 10 bases and V by 2 bases; bases with no gene match: 7.